Described below is a single TCR beta chain sequence and its context. The antigen is undetermined. This sample stems from a study of shared clonotypes between healthy human individuals. Background on the study: CD4 naive cells filled three plates per donor, CD4 memory three, CD8 naive two and CD8 memory one.

Profiled with immunoSEQ multiplex PCR; TCRdb holds only in-frame clones, not every one. Of about 2.1 million clones listed, just under 95% are singletons. Terminally differentiated effector memory CD45RA+ cells were excluded by CCR7 positive selection of CD45RO-negative cells. Study observations and caveats: Researchers found naive subsets generally carried larger estimated richness than memory subsets. Clonotype sharing levels among donors were expected to vary with sequencing depth. Around 5% of naive CD4 clonotypes were shared across a handful of donors.

Material: naive CD8+ T cells from PBMCs. The TCR sequence derives from a man aged 18-30 years in good health. Some clones in this sample may be carry-over from other donors' samples.

CDR3 sequence (DNA): TGTGCCAGCAGCAAAGGGGAGGCCGGGATGAGGGAGCAGTACTTC. Translated, it gives CASSKGEAGMREQYF. The V call is TRBV21-1, the J call TRBJ2-7; no DNA check was done on the table's D call, TRBD2. TRBV21-1 constitutes a pseudogene. The CDR3 consists of 15 residues.